The 19 T cell receptor beta chains below all came from one sample that was sequenced in a study of blood T cells in healthy people across ages. PCR was performed a second time for about 7 to 12 cycles using a sample-barcoded 5' primer and a J-beta primer mix. MiXCR, run by TCRdb on the 5' RACE reads, gives a single entry per CDR3 protein. The sample contains some 1.6 million distinct CDR3 sequences, about 31% of which appear only once. The sequenced sample was blood. Receptor source: a woman aged 30 to 39 in good health.

The V gene is TRBV28, the J gene TRBJ2-7; D is ambiguous. Germline CDR1 reads MDHEN; CDR2 reads SYDVKM. The CDR3 sequence is 14 residues long. Between the trimmed V and J ends, which lost 7 bases and 0 bases, there was a span of 13 bases. For the CDR3, the DNA is TGTGCCAGCACCGGAAATGGGCCCTCCTACGAGCAGTACTTC. Translating it yields CASTGNGPSYEQYF.

V and J are TRBV14 and TRBJ2-1; TRBD2 might be the D (5 bases). Germline CDR1 SGHDN, CDR2 FVKESK. CDR3 length: 14 amino acids. The germline V and J ends were trimmed by 2 bases and 4 bases, with 9 bases remaining between them. CDR3 sequence reads: CASSQLSGYNEQFF. CDR3 nucleotide sequence: TGTGCCAGCAGCCAACTGAGCGGATACAATGAGCAGTTCTTC.

This clonotype showed up just once. This chain uses TRBV12-3 or TRBV12-4 with TRBJ1-1, with 8 bases identical to TRBD1. V dropped 6 bases and J dropped 0; count of bases not matched to a gene: 6. The CDR3 spans 15 residues. The CDR3 region is CASSWDRSMNTEAFF. The CDR3 DNA is TGTGCCAGCAGCTGGGACAGGTCCATGAACACTGAAGCTTTCTTT.

The J gene is TRBJ2-7, the V gene TRBV27; 9 bases map to TRBD1. V lost 8 bases and J lost 12; bases outside the gene matches: 26. The CDR3 consists of 17 residues. Germline assignment: CDR1 MNHEY and CDR2 SMNVEV (reference sequence). CDR3 nucleotide sequence: TGTGCCAGCTGTTCTCTTTCCCGGGACAGGGCCAACAGGGATTTGTACTTC. It encodes CASCSLSRDRANRDLYF.

This clonotype was found many times. V gene TRBV5-1 combines with J gene TRBJ2-1, with a weak D call TRBD1 (7 bases). From germline, CDR1 is SGHRS and CDR2 YFSETQ. The ends were cut back, 5 bases at V and 3 bases at J, with 12 bases in the middle. The CDR3 runs to 14 residues. The CDR3 nucleotides read TGCGCCAGCAGTCAGGGGGGAAACTACAATGAGCAGTTCTTC. It is translated as CASSQGGNYNEQFF.

This clonotype was counted only a few times. This sequence joins TRBV27 and TRBJ2-3; 13 bases are a match to TRBD2. This CDR3 has 17 amino acids. Trimming removed 6 bases from V and 1 base from J; junction bases left unmatched: 7. Germline CDR1 and CDR2: MNHEY and SMNVEV (reference sequence). CDR3: CASRPGTSGIRTDTQYF. The CDR3 nucleotides read TGTGCCAGCAGACCCGGGACTAGCGGGATCCGCACAGATACGCAGTATTTT.

This chain uses TRBV20-1 with TRBJ2-1; TRBD2 aligns across 10 bases. Germline-derived CDR1 and CDR2 are DFQATT and SNEGSKA (reference sequence). The CDR3 contains 17 residues. Here the CDR3 DNA reads TGCAGGGCAAGCGGGAGGGCTCCTCCAGGCCACTACAATGAGCAGTTCTTC. Its protein is CRASGRAPPGHYNEQFF.

This clonotype was observed a few times. This chain links TRBV12-3 or TRBV12-4 with TRBJ1-2, with 9 bases fitting TRBD1. The CDR3 runs 15 residues. J gave up 1 base and V 6 bases, and 6 bases lay outside the gene matches. Here the CDR3 reads CASRIRDRVNYGYTF. As DNA, the CDR3 is TGTGCCAGCAGGATCCGGGACAGGGTTAACTATGGCTACACCTTC.

This clonotype has a handful of counts. The J gene is TRBJ2-5, the V gene TRBV6-1; no firm D call. There are 15 residues in the CDR3. Germline lookup yields CDR1 MNHNS and CDR2 SASEGT. Between the trimmed V and J ends, which lost 4 bases and 1 base, there was a span of 13 bases. CDR3 sequence reads: CASSGSSLGQETQYF. CDR3 in DNA: TGTGCCAGCAGTGGTTCATCCCTGGGCCAAGAGACCCAGTACTTC.

J is TRBJ2-5 and V is TRBV27; unclear D gene. Trimming stripped 3 bases from V and 5 bases from J, with 10 bases between. Germline CDR1 is MNHEY and CDR2 is SMNVEV (reference sequence). The CDR3 has 13 amino acids. CDR3 nucleotides: TGTGCCAGCAGTTTGGGGTTTTGGGAGACCCAGTACTTC. This gives the protein CASSLGFWETQYF.

This clonotype was counted a single time. V is TRBV6-5 and J is TRBJ1-2, with TRBD1 identical over 8 bases. Trimming took 6 bases from V and 4 from J; bases not matched to a gene: 10. The CDR3 loop spans 15 amino acids. Looked up from germline, CDR1 is MNHEY and CDR2 is SVGAGI. The CDR3 sequence is CASSGRTGSAYGYTF. In DNA, the CDR3 is TGTGCCAGCAGCGGTAGGACAGGGTCAGCCTATGGCTACACCTTC.

This clonotype was counted only a few times. The genes are TRBV12-3 or TRBV12-4 and TRBJ2-5; 9 positions match TRBD2. Trimming cost V 6 bases and J 2 bases; bases outside gene matches: 7. This CDR3 contains 15 residues. The CDR3 is CASREASGVQETQYF. The CDR3 bases are TGTGCCAGCAGGGAGGCTAGCGGGGTACAAGAGACCCAGTACTTC.

The chain has TRBV6-1 and TRBJ2-6; D ambiguous. The CDR3 has 16 amino acids. V gave up 6 bases and J gave up 1 base, with 13 bases separating them. From germline, CDR1 is MNHNS and CDR2 SASEGT. The CDR3 reads CASSPKLQSGANVLTF. The CDR3 nucleotides are TGTGCCAGCAGCCCCAAACTACAGTCTGGGGCCAACGTCCTGACTTTC.

This clonotype was seen only a few times. The chain uses TRBV10-3 and TRBJ2-1; the match to TRBD2 covers 7 bases. V lost 7 bases, J lost 0 bases, and 6 bases stayed unmatched. The CDR3 covers 15 residues. Germline CDR1 and CDR2: ENHRY and SYGVKD. The CDR3 DNA is TGTGCCATCAAGACTAGCACGAGCTCCTACAATGAGCAGTTCTTC. The encoded protein is CAIKTSTSSYNEQFF.

This clonotype came up a few times. This chain links TRBV25-1 with TRBJ2-6, with D unclear. This CDR3 comprises 14 residues. V gave up 4 bases and J gave up 0 bases, with 4 bases separating them. Per germline, CDR1 MGHDK and CDR2 SYGVNS. The CDR3 nucleotides are TGTGCCAGCAGTGCTATCTCTGGGGCCAACGTCCTGACTTTC. Protein product: CASSAISGANVLTF.

The gene calls are TRBV11-2 and TRBJ2-3; 14 bases line up with TRBD2. CDR3 length equals 18 residues. Germline V gene data show CDR1 as SGHAT and CDR2 as FQNNGV. Germline trimming cut 8 bases from V and 2 bases from J; bases unmatched to any gene: 12. CDR3 bases: TGTGCCAGCTTTATGGGGACTAGCGGGAGAGGCAACACAGATACGCAGTATTTT. The encoded protein is CASFMGTSGRGNTDTQYF.

The chain carries TRBV2 and TRBJ2-7, with a weak D call TRBD2 (7 bases). Matching the DNA end better, TRBJ2-5 makes the J call doubtful. Germline CDR1 SNHLY, CDR2 FYNNEI. The CDR3 is 15 residues long. The CDR3 coding sequence is TGTGCCAGCAGTGAACAGGCCCCCGGGGGGCAGACCCAGTACTTC. Translating it yields CASSEQAPGGQTQYF.

A few counts support this clonotype. This chain uses TRBV12-3 or TRBV12-4 with TRBJ1-2, with a tentative D call TRBD1 (5 bases). The length of the CDR3 is 15 residues. V shed 3 bases and J shed 4 bases, with 15 bases lying between them. CDR3 protein: CASSFGTGILYGYTF. CDR3 DNA sequence: TGTGCCAGCAGTTTTGGGACGGGAATTCTCTATGGCTACACCTTC.

This sequence joins TRBV5-6 and TRBJ1-2; weak D call: TRBD1 (6 bases). The CDR3 consists of 15 residues. The V gene's germline CDR1 is SGHDT and CDR2 YYEEEE. Trimming took 4 bases from V and 3 from J, leaving 16 bases between them. In nucleotides, the CDR3 is TGTGCCAGCAGCCCAGACGGGAGGGGGGACTATGGCTACACCTTC. This gives the protein CASSPDGRGDYGYTF.